The 10 T cell receptor beta chains reported below all come from one sample, sequenced in a study of regulatory T cells in long-lasting Graves disease. Indicated time point: persistent/refractory GD, antithyroid drugs over 5 years with positive TRAb. The TCR library used RNA extracted from PBMCs. HTBI primers from iRepertoire and Arm-PCR of CDR3 regions yielded the TCR beta libraries. MiXCR, run by TCRdb on the multiplex PCR reads, gives a single entry per CDR3 protein. The sample yields about 400,000 distinct CDR3 sequences, about a fifth seen once. The sequenced sample was peripheral blood mononuclear cells (PBMCs), obtained when the disease was refractory, from a patient treated with antithyroid drugs. The receptors shown here come from a female donor with Graves disease.

This clonotype was seen ten or more times. V and J are TRBV28 and TRBJ2-6; TRBD1 is a possible D gene (6 bases). Germline CDR1 MDHEN, CDR2 SYDVKM. The CDR3 is made up of 16 amino acids. Trimming cost V 4 bases and J 1 base, with 11 bases left between them. The CDR3 nucleotides are TGTGCCAGCAGTTCAGGGGCCGCGTCTGGGGCCAACGTCCTGACTTTC. It codes for CASSSGAASGANVLTF.

This chain links TRBV12-3 or TRBV12-4 with TRBJ1-4; 12 bases are shared with TRBD1. The CDR3 has 16 residues. With 4 bases clipped from V and 5 bases from J, the junction kept 5 bases outside the gene matches. The chain's CDR3 is CASSYGTGGYNEKLFF. CDR3 bases: TGTGCCAGCAGTTACGGGACAGGGGGCTACAATGAAAAACTGTTTTTT.

This rearrangement joins TRBV28 to TRBJ2-1; 7 positions agree with TRBD1. Germline assignment: CDR1 MDHEN and CDR2 SYDVKM. The junction had 2 bases not matched to a gene; V was cut back by 6 bases and J by 3 bases. The CDR3 loop spans 13 amino acids. CDR3 protein: CASRGQSYNEQFF. The DNA for the CDR3 is TGTGCCAGCAGGGGACAGAGCTACAATGAGCAGTTCTTC. The full variable domain, with the rest looked up from reference TRBV28 and TRBJ2-1, is DVKVTQSSRYLVKRTGEKVFLECVQDMDHENMFWYRQDPGLGLRLIYFSYDVKMKEKGDIPEGYSVSREKKERFSLILESASTNQTSMYLCASRGQSYNEQFFGPGTRLTVL.

This clonotype was detected only a few times. The genes are TRBV5-6 and TRBJ1-1; 7 bases agree with TRBD1. CDR3 size: 16 residues. Per the germline V gene, CDR1 is SGHDT and CDR2 is YYEEEE. J gave up 7 bases and V 0 bases, and 12 bases lay outside the gene matches. CDR3 loop: CASSLVLQGPGVEAFF. The CDR3 DNA is TGTGCCAGCAGCTTGGTCCTACAGGGGCCCGGTGTTGAAGCTTTCTTT.

The genes are TRBV5-6 and TRBJ2-4; 12 positions agree with TRBD2. From germline, CDR1 is SGHDT and CDR2 YYEEEE. The junction had 9 bases not matched to a gene; V was cut back by 5 bases and J by 0 bases. The CDR3 covers 18 residues. The CDR3 here is CASSVLAGGLIAKNIQYF. CDR3 sequence (DNA): TGTGCCAGCAGTGTACTAGCGGGAGGATTAATAGCCAAAAACATTCAGTACTTC.

The chain has TRBV20-1 and TRBJ1-2, with 10 bases that match TRBD1. Looked up from germline, CDR1 is DFQATT and CDR2 is SNEGSKA (reference sequence). This CDR3 is 15 amino acids long. J lost 2 bases, V lost 0 bases, and 3 bases had no gene match. This CDR3 is CSARDSGQGNYGYTF. CDR3 DNA sequence: TGCAGTGCTAGAGATTCGGGACAGGGGAACTATGGCTACACCTTC.

There are a few counts of this clonotype. The V gene is TRBV11-1, the J gene TRBJ2-1; 8 bases agree with TRBD2. Trimming removed 3 bases from V and 5 bases from J; junction bases left unmatched: 9. CDR1 and CDR2 (germline): SGHAT, FQDESV (reference sequence). CDR3 length: 16 amino acids. CDR3 sequence: CASSFGGGRLDNEQFF. DNA for the CDR3: TGTGCCAGCAGCTTCGGAGGCGGGAGGTTGGACAATGAGCAGTTCTTC.

The V call is TRBV12-3 or TRBV12-4, the J call TRBJ2-3; D is possibly TRBD1 (6 bases). V lost 6 bases and J lost 4, with 11 bases in between. This CDR3 has 13 residues. CDR3 sequence reads: CASRITGSDTQYF. The CDR3 DNA is TGTGCCAGCAGAATCACAGGGTCAGATACGCAGTATTTT.

This clonotype has ten or more counts. This chain connects TRBV7-9 to TRBJ2-7, with 8 bases identical to TRBD1. Trimming took 1 base from V and 2 from J; bases not matched to a gene: 4. The CDR3 runs 15 residues. The germline gives CDR1 SEHNR, CDR2 FQNEAQ (reference sequence). The CDR3 DNA sequence: TGTGCCAGCAGCTTAGGAGGGACAGGTCCCTACGAGCAGTACTTC. Its protein product is CASSLGGTGPYEQYF.

This clonotype was detected many times. The chain joins TRBV28 to TRBJ2-7; the D gene is possibly TRBD2 (6 bases). V dropped 5 bases and J dropped 4 bases, with 15 bases sitting between them. This CDR3 comprises 14 residues. From germline, CDR1 is MDHEN and CDR2 SYDVKM. The CDR3: CASSAGGAWYEQYF. In DNA, the CDR3 is TGTGCCAGCAGTGCCGGCGGGGCTTGGTACGAGCAGTACTTC.